The clone carrying this TCR beta chain appeared many times. The data derive from a study of T cells in Graves' hyperthyroidism and ophthalmopathy. RNA transcripts gave rise to amplified TCR beta CDR3 regions. The TCR CDR3 first-round RT-PCR relied on the HTBI primer set. MiXCR, applied by TCRdb to the multiplex PCR reads, yields one record per CDR3 protein. The sample yields about 640,000 distinct CDR3 sequences, about 14% seen once. With 4 bases clipped from V and 3 bases from J, the junction kept 8 bases outside the gene matches. The CDR3 spans 17 residues. The germline gives CDR1 SGHRS, CDR2 YFSETQ.

The chain combines TRBV5-1 with TRBJ2-2, with 11 bases fitting TRBD1. The sequencing sample was made of blood. The receptor comes from a woman between 50 and 59 years old with Graves' ophthalmopathy. CDR3 nucleotides: TGCGCCAGCAGCCTAGGACAGGGGGCTATCGACACCGGGGAGCTGTTTTTT. It codes for CASSLGQGAIDTGELFF.